This T cell receptor beta chain came from a study of blood T cells in healthy people across ages. PCR was performed a second time for about 6 to 12 cycles using a sample-barcoded 5' primer and a J-beta primer mix. TCRdb re-analysed the 5' RACE reads in MiXCR, keeping a single row per CDR3 protein. Of approximately 780,000 distinct CDR3 sequences in the sample, roughly 24% were seen once. V lost 1 base, J lost 6 bases, and 7 bases lay in between. Germline V gene lookup returns CDR1 SEHNR and CDR2 FQNEAQ (reference sequence). The CDR3 covers 13 residues. This clonotype was seen more than once but under ten times. This sample also appeared in a second study, on T cells of mothers and their children.

The sequenced sample was blood. The receptor's source is a boy younger than 18 in good health. The V gene is TRBV7-9, the J gene TRBJ2-4, with D unresolved. CDR3: CASSLGSVNIQYF. The CDR3 DNA is TGTGCCAGCAGCTTAGGAAGCGTAAACATTCAGTACTTC.